One and the same sample provided the 31 T cell receptor beta chains below, sequenced in a study of human T cells and chemical hapten exposure. TCRdb independently ran MiXCR on the RACE reads; one entry per CDR3 protein. Among about 95,000 distinct CDR3 sequences listed, 9.5% to 12% were seen once. Time point in this sample: patch test 2, 6 weeks after DPC sensitization. Treatment given: therapeutic diphenylcyclopropenone sensitization with weekly scalp DPC. Specimen: whole blood, collected in connection with sensitization to the hapten diphenylcyclopropenone (DPC). Receptors originate from a woman aged 40 to 49 with alopecia areata. Some clones in this sample may be carry-over from other donors' samples.

This clonotype was counted ten times or more. The rearrangement links TRBV4-2 to TRBJ2-4; D unresolved. Trimming cost V 0 bases and J 0 bases, with 15 bases left between them. The germline gives CDR1 LGHNA, CDR2 YNFKEQ. This CDR3 is built from 18 residues. Here the CDR3 DNA reads TGTGCCAGCAGCCAAGAGGTGGCGACACCTCTAGCCAAAAACATTCAGTACTTC. It codes for CASSQEVATPLAKNIQYF.

The chain is built from TRBV30 and TRBJ2-1; D perhaps matches TRBD2 (6 bases). Looked up from germline, CDR1 is GTSNPN and CDR2 is SVGIG (reference sequence). This CDR3 contains 12 residues. The V and J ends lost 5 bases and 4 bases respectively, with 9 bases between them. For the CDR3, the DNA is TGTGCCTGGGGGGCGGGGTACAATGAGCAGTTCTTC. Residues: CAWGAGYNEQFF.

At least ten counts were recorded for this clonotype. The chain is built from TRBV7-6 and TRBJ2-1; 8 nucleotides line up with TRBD2. The trim removed 1 base at V and 6 bases at J, leaving 5 bases unmatched. CDR1 is SGHVS and CDR2 is FNYEAQ in the germline V gene. The CDR3 covers 15 residues. The CDR3 region is CASSLESSGFNEQFF. DNA for the CDR3: TGTGCCAGCAGCTTAGAGTCTAGCGGGTTCAATGAGCAGTTCTTC.

This clonotype was counted ten times or more. The chain has TRBV12-3 or TRBV12-4 and TRBJ1-5; 7 bases are shared with TRBD1. The CDR3 contains 12 residues. Trimming removed 6 bases from V and 7 bases from J; junction bases left unmatched: 3. The CDR3 loop is CASRQGKQPQHF. CDR3 nucleotide sequence: TGTGCCAGCAGACAGGGGAAACAGCCCCAGCATTTT.

This clonotype has a handful of counts. The rearrangement uses TRBV12-3 or TRBV12-4 and TRBJ2-7, with 8 bases that match TRBD1. V lost 2 bases and J lost 5; bases outside the gene matches: 8. CDR3 length: 15 residues. DNA of the CDR3: TGTGCCAGCAGTTTAAGCAGGGGGCTGCCTGACGAGCAGTACTTC. Amino acids: CASSLSRGLPDEQYF.

This clonotype came up many times. The genes are TRBV6-5 and TRBJ2-1; a weak D match, TRBD2 (7 bases). The CDR3 spans 16 residues. The germline gives CDR1 MNHEY, CDR2 SVGAGI. Trimming cost V 6 bases and J 9 bases, with 24 bases left between them. The CDR3 DNA reads TGTGCCAGCAGAGGGCTAGGGGGGGCCTCGGCGTCTGAGCAGTTCTTC. It translates to CASRGLGGASASEQFF.

This clonotype was seen ten or more times. This chain connects TRBV20-1 to TRBJ1-5, with 7 bases identical to TRBD1. There are 14 residues in the CDR3. J lost 3 bases, V lost 6 bases, and 8 bases had no gene match. CDR1 DFQATT and CDR2 SNEGSKA come from the germline V gene (reference sequence). CDR3 coding DNA: TGCAGTGCGGAAGGGGACAGCTCCAATCAGCCCCAGCATTTT. Translating gives CSAEGDSSNQPQHF.

This clonotype was observed many times. The rearrangement uses TRBV5-5 and TRBJ2-7; 7 bases map to TRBD1. Germline loops: CDR1 SGHKS, CDR2 YYEKEE (reference sequence). V was pared by 2 bases and J by 6 bases, with 8 bases of the junction left unmatched. This CDR3 has 14 residues. The CDR3 is CASSFFDREGEQYF. CDR3 DNA sequence: TGTGCCAGCAGCTTTTTCGACAGGGAAGGCGAGCAGTACTTC.

The table lists this clonotype with a few counts. The gene calls are TRBV6-2 or TRBV6-3 and TRBJ1-5; TRBD1 might be the D (6 bases). Trimming stripped 5 bases from V and 6 bases from J, with 14 bases between. CDR3 length equals 14 residues. The germline V gene has CDR1 MNHEY and CDR2 SVGEGT. CDR3 region: CASSPGGAGQPQHF. The DNA of the CDR3 is TGTGCCAGCAGTCCGGGGGGCGCAGGTCAGCCCCAGCATTTT.

This clonotype turned up a few times. The chain combines TRBV12-3 or TRBV12-4 with TRBJ2-1, with 7 bases aligning to TRBD1. The V gene end was trimmed by 11 bases and the J gene end by 5 bases; junction bases not matched to a gene: 12. CDR3 length equals 14 residues. CDR3: CACPRGPSDNEQFF. The CDR3 DNA reads TGTGCCTGCCCTAGGGGGCCATCGGACAATGAGCAGTTCTTC.

V is TRBV19 and J is TRBJ2-3; TRBD2 matches 11 bases. V shed 4 bases, J shed 2 bases, and the junction held 5 bases outside the gene matches. This CDR3 region has 16 residues. Germline CDR1 LNHDA, CDR2 SQIVND (reference sequence). CDR3 loop: CASSTRLAGYTDTQYF. The CDR3 DNA reads as TGTGCCAGTAGTACCCGACTAGCGGGATACACAGATACGCAGTATTTT.

This chain uses TRBV6-5 with TRBJ2-3; 13 bases fit TRBD2. Trimming removed 2 bases from V and 1 base from J; junction bases left unmatched: 3. The CDR3 is made up of 17 amino acids. Germline V gene sequence: CDR1 MNHEY, CDR2 SVGAGI. The CDR3 reads CASSYGGTSGGTDTQYF. Written as DNA, the CDR3 is TGTGCCAGCAGTTACGGAGGGACTAGCGGGGGCACAGATACGCAGTATTTT.

The V call is TRBV30, the J call TRBJ1-6, with D tentatively TRBD1 (5 bases). The length of the CDR3 is 13 residues. The V end lost 0 bases, the J end lost 9 bases, and 9 bases lay between the germline ends. The V gene's germline CDR1 is GTSNPN and CDR2 SVGIG (reference sequence). CDR3 in amino acids: CAWSVSGGSPLHF. The CDR3, as DNA: TGTGCCTGGAGTGTTTCGGGGGGTTCACCCCTCCACTTT.

In its sample, this clonotype was seen a few times. This chain links TRBV29-1 with TRBJ1-4, with 8 positions matching TRBD1. Unmatched junction bases numbered 4, after V lost 6 bases and J lost 7 bases. This CDR3 comprises 12 residues. Germline CDR1 reads SQVTM; CDR2 reads ANQGSEA. The CDR3 DNA sequence: TGCAGCGTCGCTGGACAGGGTGAAAAACTGTTTTTT. This gives the protein CSVAGQGEKLFF.

The rearrangement links TRBV30 to TRBJ1-4; D may be TRBD1 (6 bases). The CDR3 consists of 16 residues. V shed 3 bases and J shed 2 bases, with 16 bases lying between them. CDR1 and CDR2 (germline): GTSNPN, SVGIG (reference sequence). CDR3 nucleotides: TGTGCCTGGAGGTTAAACAGGGTTGGGACTAATGAAAAACTGTTTTTT. It codes for CAWRLNRVGTNEKLFF. Based on the CDR3 plus reference TRBV30 and TRBJ1-4, the full variable domain is SQTIHQWPATLVQPVGSPLSLECTVEGTSNPNLYWYRQAAGRGLQLLFYSVGIGQISSEVPQNLSASRPQDRQFILSSKKLLLSDSGFYLCAWRLNRVGTNEKLFFGSGTQLSVL.

This clonotype was found a few times. No conserved phenylalanine or tryptophan ends this CDR3, so it is likely a read error. CDR3 region: CASSLSAYNEQFS. The CDR3 nucleotides read TGCGCCAGCAGCTTGTCCGCGTACAATGAGCAGTTCTCC. The chain couples TRBV5-1 to TRBJ2-1, with unresolved D. V was clipped by 1 base and J by 4 bases, with 6 bases between them. The CDR3 sequence is 13 residues long. CDR1 and CDR2 from the germline V gene are SGHRS and YFSETQ.

In its sample, this clonotype was seen a few times. CDR3 protein: CASSLIQGPNQPQHF. The CDR3 DNA reads TGTGCCAGCAGTTTGATACAGGGGCCGAATCAGCCCCAGCATTTT. The V and J genes are TRBV27 and TRBJ1-5, with 7 bases identical to TRBD1. The length of the CDR3 is 15 residues. Trimming removed 3 bases from V and 4 bases from J; junction bases left unmatched: 6. Germline assignment: CDR1 MNHEY and CDR2 SMNVEV (reference sequence).

This clonotype has only a few counts. The chain carries TRBV6-6 and TRBJ2-1; D gene unclear. The germline V and J ends were trimmed by 2 bases and 9 bases, with 11 bases remaining between them. This CDR3 is built from 13 residues. The germline CDR1 and CDR2 sequences are MNHNY and SVGAGI (reference sequence). In DNA, the CDR3 is TGTGCCAGCAGTTACCCCGAGGCGGTTGAGCAGTTCTTC. Protein product: CASSYPEAVEQFF.

This clonotype was seen repeatedly, ten times or more. V gene TRBV11-2 combines with J gene TRBJ2-7; D is perhaps TRBD1 or TRBD2 (5 bases each). Germline CDR1 SGHAT, CDR2 FQNNGV. The CDR3 runs 15 residues. V was cut by 4 bases and J by 3 bases, with 16 bases left in between. CDR3: CASSSLGAGGYEQYF. Written as DNA, the CDR3 is TGTGCCAGCAGCTCCCTTGGGGCGGGTGGCTACGAGCAGTACTTC.

This clonotype has at least ten counts. The genes are TRBV3-1 and TRBJ1-1, with D unclear. The CDR3 spans 14 residues. V was shortened by 0 bases and J by 7 bases, with 12 bases between the two germline ends. The V gene's germline CDR1 is LGHDT and CDR2 YNNKEL (reference sequence). CDR3 sequence: CASSQELGSGEAFF. The CDR3 DNA is TGTGCCAGCAGCCAAGAATTAGGGTCGGGTGAAGCTTTCTTT.

This clonotype occurred a few times. This chain uses TRBV18 with TRBJ2-1, with 8 bases matching TRBD2. Germline lookup yields CDR1 KGHSH and CDR2 LQKENI. This CDR3 contains 15 residues. The V gene end was trimmed by 5 bases and the J gene end by 2 bases; junction bases not matched to a gene: 5. The CDR3 sequence is CASSYSGTTYNEQFF. The CDR3 region has the DNA TGTGCCAGCTCATATAGCGGGACCACCTACAATGAGCAGTTCTTC. The full variable domain, completed using reference TRBV18 and TRBJ2-1, is NAGVMQNPRHLVRRRGQEARLRCSPMKGHSHVYWYRQLPEEGLKFMVYLQKENIIDESGMPKERFSAEFPKEGPSILRIQQVVRGDSAAYFCASSYSGTTYNEQFFGPGTRLTVL.

This clonotype was seen many times. This sequence joins TRBV14 and TRBJ1-6; D not certain. Germline CDR1 SGHDN, CDR2 FVKESK. CDR3 size: 17 residues. V was trimmed by 6 bases and J by 0 bases, leaving 15 bases between them. CDR3 sequence reads: CASRSGPNFSYNSPLHF. The DNA of the CDR3 is TGTGCCAGCAGATCTGGGCCGAACTTCTCCTATAATTCACCCCTCCACTTT.

This clonotype showed up just a few times. J is TRBJ2-6 and V is TRBV5-1, with D perhaps assigned TRBD1 or TRBD2 (5 bases each). Germline V CDR1 and CDR2: SGHRS, YFSETQ. The V and J ends lost 4 bases and 0 bases respectively, with 17 bases between them. This CDR3 is built from 18 residues. CDR3 residues: CASSTGREMSSGANVLTF. The CDR3 bases are TGCGCCAGCAGCACAGGACGGGAAATGAGCTCTGGGGCCAACGTCCTGACTTTC.

There are many counts of this clonotype. The chain links TRBV7-2 to TRBJ2-7, with D perhaps TRBD1 (5 bases). Per the germline V gene, CDR1 is SGHTA and CDR2 is FQGNSA. This CDR3 is 16 amino acids long. The ends were cut back, 5 bases at V and 6 bases at J, with 23 bases in the middle. The CDR3 loop reads CASSRHGARTSGEQYF. The CDR3 region has the DNA TGTGCCAGCAGCCGTCATGGGGCCCGAACGTCCGGCGAGCAGTACTTC.

The chain recombines TRBV5-1 with TRBJ2-3; no reliable D call. The V and J ends lost 2 bases and 5 bases respectively, with 6 bases between them. CDR3 size: 12 residues. Germline lookup yields CDR1 SGHRS and CDR2 YFSETQ. Here the CDR3 DNA reads TGCGCCAGCAGCTTAATGGGAGATACGCAGTATTTT. Its protein product is CASSLMGDTQYF.

This clonotype was picked up a small number of times. The chain combines TRBV20-1 with TRBJ1-5; D may be TRBD1 (6 bases). The CDR3 contains 13 residues. Germline CDR1 is DFQATT and CDR2 is SNEGSKA (reference sequence). V dropped 5 bases and J dropped 2 bases, with 10 bases sitting between them. This chain's CDR3 is CSAEGDRNQPQHF. The DNA of the CDR3 is TGCAGTGCTGAGGGGGACCGCAATCAGCCCCAGCATTTT.

This clonotype has a count of ten or more. The chain has TRBV20-1 and TRBJ2-1; 8 bases are shared with TRBD2. The CDR3 runs to 14 residues. V lost 6 bases, J lost 3 bases, and 7 bases stayed unmatched. From germline, CDR1 is DFQATT and CDR2 SNEGSKA (reference sequence). The CDR3 sequence is CSAGGASGYNEQFF. CDR3 nucleotide sequence: TGCAGTGCCGGGGGGGCTAGCGGCTACAATGAGCAGTTCTTC.

This clonotype was observed at least ten times. CDR3 residues: CASSPGDRPSYEQYF. The DNA for the CDR3 is TGTGCCAGCAGTCCCGGGGACAGGCCCTCCTACGAGCAGTACTTC. This chain joins TRBV27 and TRBJ2-7; 8 nucleotides match TRBD1. Per germline, CDR1 MNHEY and CDR2 SMNVEV (reference sequence). The length of the CDR3 is 15 residues. Unmatched junction bases numbered 6, after V lost 5 bases and J lost 0 bases.

This clonotype has at least ten counts. This rearrangement joins TRBV5-5 to TRBJ1-1; D gene unclear. Germline-derived CDR1 and CDR2 are SGHKS and YYEKEE (reference sequence). Trimming left V 1 base short and J 0 bases short, with 4 bases between. This CDR3 has 13 amino acids. CDR3 in amino acids: CASSLTLNTEAFF. The CDR3, as DNA: TGTGCCAGCAGCTTGACGTTGAACACTGAAGCTTTCTTT.

This clonotype came up a few times. This chain uses TRBV2 with TRBJ2-2; perhaps D is TRBD1 or TRBD2 (6 bases each). Trimming took off 6 bases at V and 0 bases at J, with 11 bases between the two ends. The CDR3 totals 15 residues. CDR1 SNHLY and CDR2 FYNNEI come from the germline V gene. The CDR3 protein is CASSGGHTNTGELFF. CDR3 in DNA: TGTGCCAGCAGCGGGGGACATACGAACACCGGGGAGCTGTTTTTT.

This clonotype has more than one count but fewer than ten. The chain combines TRBV11-2 with TRBJ2-1; D perhaps matches TRBD2 (6 bases). Between the trimmed V and J ends, which lost 5 bases and 0 bases, there was a span of 32 bases. This CDR3 is built from 22 residues. Germline CDR1 is SGHAT and CDR2 is FQNNGV. CDR3 DNA: TGTGCCAGCAGCAGAACGACATTCATTAAGTGGGGGGTCTCTCTCTCCTACAATGAGCAGTTCTTC. This gives the protein CASSRTTFIKWGVSLSYNEQFF.